The 13 T cell receptor beta chains below all came from one sample that was sequenced in a study of early T cells in non-severe SARS-CoV-2 infection. TCRdb redid the calling of the 5' RACE reads with MiXCR, one entry per CDR3 protein. This sample carries over 20,000 distinct CDR3 sequences, approximately 5% of them seen once, and the ten largest clones take approximately 4.3%. Input material: whole blood. The receptors derive from an adult who was a healthcare worker with PCR-confirmed SARS-CoV-2 infection or an uninfected control (not recorded which).

This clonotype was recorded many times. The rearrangement joins TRBV7-9 to TRBJ2-7; 8 bases map to TRBD1. The germline V gene has CDR1 SEHNR and CDR2 FQNEAQ (reference sequence). The J segment lost 0 bases and the V segment lost 5 bases, leaving 6 bases of the junction unmatched. The CDR3 has 15 residues. Written as DNA, the CDR3 is TGTGCCAGCAGCCTCGGGACAGGCCGCTCCTACGAGCAGTACTTC. Translating gives CASSLGTGRSYEQYF.

This clonotype was recorded a few times. The chain links TRBV7-6 to TRBJ2-2, with D possibly being TRBD1 (6 bases). Germline V gene lookup returns CDR1 SGHVS and CDR2 FNYEAQ. Trimming pared 4 bases from V and 1 base from J, leaving 10 bases between. This CDR3 has 15 residues. CDR3 residues: CASSSWTENTGELFF. CDR3 nucleotide sequence: TGTGCCAGCAGCTCTTGGACAGAGAACACCGGGGAGCTGTTTTTT. The entire variable domain, with the rest obtained from reference TRBV7-6 and TRBJ2-2, is as follows: GAGVSQSPRYKVTKRGQDVALRCDPISGHVSLYWYRQALGQGPEFLTYFNYEAQQDKSGLPNDRFSAERPEGSISTLTIQRTEQRDSAMYRCASSSWTENTGELFFGEGSRLTVL.

Ten or more counts support this clonotype. The gene calls are TRBV11-2 and TRBJ2-4; TRBD1 is a possible D gene (6 bases). Looked up from germline, CDR1 is SGHAT and CDR2 is FQNNGV. The germline V and J ends were trimmed by 0 bases and 5 bases, with 8 bases remaining between them. The CDR3 has 14 residues. The CDR3 DNA reads TGTGCCAGCAGCTTAGAGCGGACAGAAAACATTCAGTACTTC. Encoded protein: CASSLERTENIQYF.

This clonotype was recorded many times. This rearrangement joins TRBV21-1 to TRBJ2-2. TRBV21-1 is listed as a pseudogene. The CDR3 is made up of 16 amino acids. The CDR3 nucleotides are TGTGCCAGCAGCAAATATGAGGAGGCGAACACCGGGGAGCTGTTTTTT. Its translation: CASSKYEEANTGELFF.

The chain couples TRBV10-1 to TRBJ1-3, with D maybe TRBD1 (5 bases). V dropped 0 bases and J dropped 2 bases, with 8 bases sitting between them. This CDR3 spans 15 amino acids. CDR1 and CDR2 from the germline V gene are WNHNN and SYGVQD (reference sequence). For the CDR3, the DNA is TGCGCCAGCAGTGAGTCCCGGGACCCTGGAAACACCATATATTTT. Amino acids: CASSESRDPGNTIYF.

There are a few counts of this clonotype. This chain uses TRBV29-1 with TRBJ2-1; D is ambiguous. The V gene lost 4 bases and the J gene lost 0 bases, with 10 bases spanning the gap. The CDR3 spans 14 residues. Germline V lookup: CDR1 SQVTM, CDR2 ANQGSEA. The CDR3 here is CSVVSSHSYNEQFF. DNA for the CDR3: TGCAGCGTTGTTTCCAGCCACTCCTACAATGAGCAGTTCTTC.

This clonotype was observed a handful of times. The chain carries TRBV7-2 and TRBJ2-7, with D unclear. With 3 bases removed from V and 6 bases from J, the gap between germline ends came to 9 bases. The CDR3 covers 12 residues. CDR1 is SGHTA, CDR2 FQGNSA, per germline. The CDR3 DNA follows: TGTGCCAGCAGCTTGTTGGACGGCGAGCAGTACTTC. This sequence encodes CASSLLDGEQYF.

This clonotype turned up a few times. This rearrangement joins TRBV6-2 or TRBV6-3 to TRBJ2-1, with D uncertain. Germline lookup yields CDR1 MNHEY and CDR2 SVGEGT. V was shortened by 7 bases and J by 7 bases, with 8 bases between the two germline ends. CDR3 length equals 11 residues. In DNA form, the CDR3 reads TGTGCCAGCATGAGGCAAAATGAGCAGTTCTTC. Residues: CASMRQNEQFF.

This clonotype was picked up many times. This chain connects TRBV20-1 to TRBJ1-1; possibly TRBD1 for D (6 bases). The CDR3 spans 12 residues. Germline-derived CDR1 and CDR2 are DFQATT and SNEGSKA (reference sequence). The V end was cut by 0 bases, the J end by 5 bases, with 7 bases between. CDR3: CSAREGGTEAFF. In DNA form, the CDR3 reads TGCAGTGCTAGAGAAGGGGGGACTGAAGCTTTCTTT.

This clonotype was seen repeatedly, ten times or more. The CDR3 DNA reads as TGCGCCAGCAGTGAGACGGTCAACTATGGCTACACCTTC. Amino acids: CASSETVNYGYTF. The rearrangement uses TRBV10-1 and TRBJ1-2; D is uncertain. V was clipped by 2 bases and J by 2 bases, with 6 bases between them. The germline V gene has CDR1 WNHNN and CDR2 SYGVQD (reference sequence). There are 13 residues in the CDR3.

This clonotype appeared many times. This chain connects TRBV11-3 to TRBJ2-1, with a weak D call TRBD2 (5 bases). CDR1 and CDR2 (germline): SGHNT, YENEEA. The V and J ends lost 5 bases and 3 bases respectively, with 8 bases between them. The CDR3 contains 13 residues. The CDR3 DNA reads TGTGCCAGCAGCCGGGGTGACTACAATGAGCAGTTCTTC. This encodes CASSRGDYNEQFF.

Notes on this clonotype: Relative to the germline gene, one junction end is altered; a read error may explain this. The chain links TRBV10-3 to TRBJ1-2; no clear D gene. This CDR3 is built from 13 residues. CDR1 is ENHRY, CDR2 SYGVKD, per germline. CDR3 sequence (DNA): TGTGCCATCACTGAGACGCCGAACTATGGCTACACCTTC. Translation: CAITETPNYGYTF.

This clonotype was seen more than once but under ten times. The chain uses TRBV10-3 and TRBJ1-3; D unclear. Germline CDR1 reads ENHRY; CDR2 reads SYGVKD. V was shortened by 6 bases and J by 3 bases, with 12 bases between the two germline ends. This CDR3 is built from 14 residues. The CDR3 region is CAIRFEGYGNTIYF. The CDR3 nucleotides are TGTGCCATCAGATTTGAAGGTTATGGAAACACCATATATTTT.